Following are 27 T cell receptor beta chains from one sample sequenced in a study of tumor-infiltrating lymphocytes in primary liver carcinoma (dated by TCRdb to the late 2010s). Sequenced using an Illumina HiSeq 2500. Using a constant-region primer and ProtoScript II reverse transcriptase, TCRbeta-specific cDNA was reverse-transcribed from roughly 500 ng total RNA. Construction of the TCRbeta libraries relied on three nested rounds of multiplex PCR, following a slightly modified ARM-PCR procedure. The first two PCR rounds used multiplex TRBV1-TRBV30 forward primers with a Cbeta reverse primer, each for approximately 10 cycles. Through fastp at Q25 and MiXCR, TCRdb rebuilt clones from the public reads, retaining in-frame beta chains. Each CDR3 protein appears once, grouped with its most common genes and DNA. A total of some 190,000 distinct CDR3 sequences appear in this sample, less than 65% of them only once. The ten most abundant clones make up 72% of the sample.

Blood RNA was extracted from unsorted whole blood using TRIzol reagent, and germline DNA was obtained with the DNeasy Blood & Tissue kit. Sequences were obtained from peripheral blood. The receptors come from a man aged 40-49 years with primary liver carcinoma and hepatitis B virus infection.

The CDR3 loop is CASSQEKRGRHEQYF. CDR3 nucleotide sequence: TGCGCCAGCAGCCAAGAAAAGAGGGGGCGGCACGAGCAGTACTTC. The rearrangement links TRBV4-1 to TRBJ2-7; the match to TRBD1 covers 7 bases. Germline V gene data show CDR1 as MGHRA and CDR2 as YSYEKL. The CDR3 extends over 15 amino acids. Germline trimming cut 0 bases from V and 5 bases from J; bases unmatched to any gene: 7.

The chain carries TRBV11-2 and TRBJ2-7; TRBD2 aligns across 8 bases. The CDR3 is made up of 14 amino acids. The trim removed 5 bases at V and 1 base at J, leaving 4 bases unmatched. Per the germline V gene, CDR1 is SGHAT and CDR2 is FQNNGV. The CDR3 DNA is TGTGCCAGCAGCCGGGGGGGGGTGTCCTACGAGCAGTACTTC. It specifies CASSRGGVSYEQYF.

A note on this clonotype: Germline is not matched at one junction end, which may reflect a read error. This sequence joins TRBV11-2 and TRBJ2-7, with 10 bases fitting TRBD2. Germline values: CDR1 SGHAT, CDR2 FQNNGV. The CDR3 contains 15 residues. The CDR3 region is CVSSSGLAWVYEQYF. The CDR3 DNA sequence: TGTGTCAGCAGCTCGGGACTAGCGTGGGTATACGAGCAGTACTTC.

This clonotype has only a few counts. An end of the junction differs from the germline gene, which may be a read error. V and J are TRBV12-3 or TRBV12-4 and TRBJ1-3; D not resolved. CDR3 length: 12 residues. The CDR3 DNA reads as TGTGCCAGCGGGAGTTTTGGAAACACCATGTATTTT. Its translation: CASGSFGNTMYF.

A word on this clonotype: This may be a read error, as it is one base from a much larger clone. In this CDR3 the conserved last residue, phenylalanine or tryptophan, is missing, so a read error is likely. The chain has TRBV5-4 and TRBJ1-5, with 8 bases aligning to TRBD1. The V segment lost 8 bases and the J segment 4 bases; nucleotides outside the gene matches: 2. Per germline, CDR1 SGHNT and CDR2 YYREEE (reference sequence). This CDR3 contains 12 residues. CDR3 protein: CASYRGNQPQHS. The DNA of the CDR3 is TGTGCCAGTTACAGGGGGAATCAGCCCCAGCATTCT.

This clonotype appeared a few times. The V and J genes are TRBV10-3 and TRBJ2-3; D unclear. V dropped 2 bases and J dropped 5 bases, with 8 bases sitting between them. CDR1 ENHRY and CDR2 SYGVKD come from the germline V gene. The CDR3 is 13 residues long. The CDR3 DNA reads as TGTGCCATCAGTGAGGGGGAAGTAGATACGCAGTATTTT. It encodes CAISEGEVDTQYF.

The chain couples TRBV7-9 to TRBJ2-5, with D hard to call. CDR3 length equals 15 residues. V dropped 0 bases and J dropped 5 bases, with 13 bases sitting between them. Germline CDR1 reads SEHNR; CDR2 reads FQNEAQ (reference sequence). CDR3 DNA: TGTGCCAGCAGCTTAGCTGGCTGGCCCAGTGAGACCCAGTACTTC. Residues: CASSLAGWPSETQYF.

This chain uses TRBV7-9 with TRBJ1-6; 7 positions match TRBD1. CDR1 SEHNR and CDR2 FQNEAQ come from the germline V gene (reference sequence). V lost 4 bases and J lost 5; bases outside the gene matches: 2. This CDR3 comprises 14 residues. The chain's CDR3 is CASSSGTDNSPLHF. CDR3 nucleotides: TGTGCCAGCAGCTCGGGGACAGATAATTCACCCCTCCACTTT.

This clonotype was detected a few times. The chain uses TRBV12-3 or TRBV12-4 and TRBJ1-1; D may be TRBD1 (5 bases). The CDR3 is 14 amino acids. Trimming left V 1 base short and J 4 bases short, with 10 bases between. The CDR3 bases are TGTGCCAGCAGTTTAGTGGGGGGGGGCACTGAAGCTTTCTTT. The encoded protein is CASSLVGGGTEAFF.

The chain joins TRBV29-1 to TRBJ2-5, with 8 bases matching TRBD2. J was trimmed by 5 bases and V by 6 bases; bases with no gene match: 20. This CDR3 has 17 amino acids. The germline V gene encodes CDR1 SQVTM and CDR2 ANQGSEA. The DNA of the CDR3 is TGCAGCGTCACATGTCGGGTAGGGGAGGCGGGGGGCGAGACCCAGTACTTC. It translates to CSVTCRVGEAGGETQYF.

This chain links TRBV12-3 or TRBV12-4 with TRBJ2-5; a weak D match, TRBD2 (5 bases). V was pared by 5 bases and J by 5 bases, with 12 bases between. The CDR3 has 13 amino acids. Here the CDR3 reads CASSARRGETQYF. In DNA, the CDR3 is TGTGCCAGCAGTGCCCGACGGGGTGAGACCCAGTACTTC.

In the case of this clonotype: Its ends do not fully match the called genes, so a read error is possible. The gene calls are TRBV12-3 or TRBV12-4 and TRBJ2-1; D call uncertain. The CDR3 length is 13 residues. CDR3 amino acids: CASKRSSYNEQLF. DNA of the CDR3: TGTGCCAGCAAAAGGTCGTCGTACAATGAGCAGTTATTC.

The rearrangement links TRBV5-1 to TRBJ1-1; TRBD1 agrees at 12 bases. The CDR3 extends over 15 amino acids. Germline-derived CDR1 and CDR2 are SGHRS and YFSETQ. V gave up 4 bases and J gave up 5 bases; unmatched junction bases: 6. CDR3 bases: TGCGCCAGCAGCCTGGGACAGGGGGCCGGTACTGAAGCTTTCTTT. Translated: CASSLGQGAGTEAFF.

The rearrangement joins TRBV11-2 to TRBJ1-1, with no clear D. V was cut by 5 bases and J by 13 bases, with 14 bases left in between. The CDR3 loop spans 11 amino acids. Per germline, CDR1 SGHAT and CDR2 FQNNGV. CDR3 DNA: TGTGCCAGCAGCCTCCTGACACAAGTTTTCTTT. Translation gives CASSLLTQVFF. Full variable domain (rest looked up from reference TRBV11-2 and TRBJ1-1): EAGVAQSPRYKIIEKRQSVAFWCNPISGHATLYWYQQILGQGPKLLIQFQNNGVVDDSQLPKDRFSAERLKGVDSTLKIQPAKLEDSAVYLCASSLLTQVFFGQGTRLTVV.

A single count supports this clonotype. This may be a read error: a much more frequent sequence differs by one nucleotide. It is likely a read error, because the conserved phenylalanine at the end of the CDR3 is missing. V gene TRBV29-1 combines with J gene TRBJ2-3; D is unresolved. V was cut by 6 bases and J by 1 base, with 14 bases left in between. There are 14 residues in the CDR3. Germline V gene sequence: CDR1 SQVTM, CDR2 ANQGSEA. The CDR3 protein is CSVQDGSGTDTQYL. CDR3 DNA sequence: TGCAGCGTCCAGGACGGGTCTGGCACAGATACGCAGTATTTA.

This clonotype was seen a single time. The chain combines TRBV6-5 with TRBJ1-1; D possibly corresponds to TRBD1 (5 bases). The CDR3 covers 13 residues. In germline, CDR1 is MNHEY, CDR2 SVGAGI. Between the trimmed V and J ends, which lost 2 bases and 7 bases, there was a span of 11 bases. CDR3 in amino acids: CASSYNLQGEAFF. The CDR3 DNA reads TGTGCCAGCAGTTACAATCTTCAGGGTGAAGCTTTCTTT.

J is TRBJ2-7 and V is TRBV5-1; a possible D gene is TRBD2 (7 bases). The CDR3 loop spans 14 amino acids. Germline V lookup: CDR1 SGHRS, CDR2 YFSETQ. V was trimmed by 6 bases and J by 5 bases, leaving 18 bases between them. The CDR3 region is CASNPGGGRNEQYF. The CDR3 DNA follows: TGCGCCAGCAACCCCGGCGGGGGCCGAAACGAGCAGTACTTC. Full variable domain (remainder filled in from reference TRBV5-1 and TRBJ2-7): KAGVTQTPRYLIKTRGQQVTLSCSPISGHRSVSWYQQTPGQGLQFLFEYFSETQRNKGNFPGRFSGRQFSNSRSEMNVSTLELGDSALYLCASNPGGGRNEQYFGPGTRLTVT.

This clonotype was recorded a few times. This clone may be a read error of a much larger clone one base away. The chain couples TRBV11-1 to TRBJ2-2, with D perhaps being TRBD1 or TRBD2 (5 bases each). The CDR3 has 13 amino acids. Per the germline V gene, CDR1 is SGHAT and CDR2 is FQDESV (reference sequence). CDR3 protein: CAGSPGLSGELFF. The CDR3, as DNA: TGTGCCGGCAGCCCGGGGCTTTCCGGGGAGCTGTTTTTT.

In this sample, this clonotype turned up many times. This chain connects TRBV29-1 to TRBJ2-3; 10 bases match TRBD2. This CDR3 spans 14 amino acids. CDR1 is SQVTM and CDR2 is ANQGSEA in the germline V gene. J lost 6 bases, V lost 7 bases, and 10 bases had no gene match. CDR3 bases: TGCAGCGCAACCGGCAGGGGACTAGCGGATACGCAGTATTTT. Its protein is CSATGRGLADTQYF.

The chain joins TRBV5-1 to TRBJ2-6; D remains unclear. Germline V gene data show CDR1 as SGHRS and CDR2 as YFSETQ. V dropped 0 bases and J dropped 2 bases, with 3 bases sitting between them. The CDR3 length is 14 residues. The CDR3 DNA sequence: TGCGCCAGCAGCTTGGGGACTGGGGCCAACGTCCTGACTTTC. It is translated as CASSLGTGANVLTF.

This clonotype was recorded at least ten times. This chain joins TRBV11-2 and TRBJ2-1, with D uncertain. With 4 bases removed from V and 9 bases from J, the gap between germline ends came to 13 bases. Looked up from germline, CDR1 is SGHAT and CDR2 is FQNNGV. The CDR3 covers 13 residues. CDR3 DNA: TGTGCCAGCAGCTCCCCTGCCTTGGGTGAGCAGTTCTTC. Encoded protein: CASSSPALGEQFF. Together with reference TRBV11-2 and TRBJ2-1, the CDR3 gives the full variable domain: EAGVAQSPRYKIIEKRQSVAFWCNPISGHATLYWYQQILGQGPKLLIQFQNNGVVDDSQLPKDRFSAERLKGVDSTLKIQPAKLEDSAVYLCASSSPALGEQFFGPGTRLTVL.

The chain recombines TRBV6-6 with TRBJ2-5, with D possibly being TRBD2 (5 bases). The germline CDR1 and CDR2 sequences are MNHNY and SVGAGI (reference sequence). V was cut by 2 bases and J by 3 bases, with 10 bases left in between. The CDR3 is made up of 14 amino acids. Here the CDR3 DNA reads TGTGCCAGCAGTTACCTCCCGGGAAAAGAGACCCAGTACTTC. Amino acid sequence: CASSYLPGKETQYF.

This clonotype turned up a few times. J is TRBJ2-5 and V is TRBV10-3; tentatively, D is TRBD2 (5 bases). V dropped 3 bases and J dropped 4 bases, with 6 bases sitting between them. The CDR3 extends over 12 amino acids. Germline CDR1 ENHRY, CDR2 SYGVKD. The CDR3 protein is CAISEGGETQYF. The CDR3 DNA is TGTGCCATCAGTGAAGGAGGAGAGACCCAGTACTTC.

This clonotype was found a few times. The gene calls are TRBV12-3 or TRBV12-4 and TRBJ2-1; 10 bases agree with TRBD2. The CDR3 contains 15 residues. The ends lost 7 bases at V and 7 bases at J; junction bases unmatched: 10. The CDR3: CASTPGLAETNEQFF. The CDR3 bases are TGTGCCAGCACCCCAGGACTAGCGGAAACAAATGAGCAGTTCTTC.

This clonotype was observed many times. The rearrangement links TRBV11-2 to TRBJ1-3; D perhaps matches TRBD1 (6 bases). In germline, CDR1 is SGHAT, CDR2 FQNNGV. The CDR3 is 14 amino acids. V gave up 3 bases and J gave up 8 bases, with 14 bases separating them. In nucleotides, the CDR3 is TGTGCCAGCAGCTTGGGAAAGGGGGAGGACACCATATATTTT. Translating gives CASSLGKGEDTIYF.

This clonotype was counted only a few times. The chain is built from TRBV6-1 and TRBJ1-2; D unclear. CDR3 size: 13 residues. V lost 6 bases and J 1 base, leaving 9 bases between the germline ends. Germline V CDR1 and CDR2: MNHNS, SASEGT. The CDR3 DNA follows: TGTGCCAGCAGATTAGACCTTAACTATGGCTACACCTTC. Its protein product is CASRLDLNYGYTF.

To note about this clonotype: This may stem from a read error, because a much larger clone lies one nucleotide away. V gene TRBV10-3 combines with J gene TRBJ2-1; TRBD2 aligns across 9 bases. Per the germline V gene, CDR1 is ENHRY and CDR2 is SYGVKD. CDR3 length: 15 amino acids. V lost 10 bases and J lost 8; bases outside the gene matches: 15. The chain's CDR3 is CANTLRAGGSDEQFF. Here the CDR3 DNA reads TGTGCCAACACCCTTCGAGCGGGAGGTAGCGATGAGCAGTTCTTC.